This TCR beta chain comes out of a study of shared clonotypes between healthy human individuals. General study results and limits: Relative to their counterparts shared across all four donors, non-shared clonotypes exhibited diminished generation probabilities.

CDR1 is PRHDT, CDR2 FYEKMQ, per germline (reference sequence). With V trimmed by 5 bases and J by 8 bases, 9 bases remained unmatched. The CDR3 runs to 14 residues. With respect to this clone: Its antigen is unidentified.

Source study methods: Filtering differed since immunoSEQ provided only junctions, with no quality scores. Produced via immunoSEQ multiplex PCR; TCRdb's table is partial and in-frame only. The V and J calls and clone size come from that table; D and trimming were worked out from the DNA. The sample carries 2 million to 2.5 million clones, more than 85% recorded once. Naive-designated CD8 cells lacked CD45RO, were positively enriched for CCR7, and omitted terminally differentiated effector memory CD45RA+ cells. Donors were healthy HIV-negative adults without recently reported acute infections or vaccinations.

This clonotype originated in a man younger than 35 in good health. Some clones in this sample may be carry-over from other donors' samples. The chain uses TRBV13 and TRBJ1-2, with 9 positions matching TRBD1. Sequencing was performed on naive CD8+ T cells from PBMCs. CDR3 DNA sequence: TGTGCCAGCAGCCAGGGGACAGGGAGGCTCGGCTACACCTTC. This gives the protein CASSQGTGRLGYTF.